These T cell receptor beta chains were read from a single sample in a study of T-cell memory formation after mild COVID-19. MiXCR, run by TCRdb on the 5' RACE reads, gives a single entry per CDR3 protein. The sample gives about 430,000 distinct CDR3 sequences, roughly 18% of which show up once; roughly 21% is in the top ten. Sequenced input: PBMCs or a T cell subset sorted from them (not recorded which). All receptors derive from a man between 18 and 29 years old who had mild COVID-19 (a few samples of this study predate the infection). Cell type and time point are not known. Each CDR3 is given with its conserved first and last residue. A D gene is named only where the DNA matches it firmly. Clone size is shown for a subset of rows, as once, few, many or a class of expanded clone.

cdr3_aa: CASSQDPTSGKETQYF
cdr3_nt: TGTGCCAGCAGCCAAGATCCCACTAGCGGGAAAGAGACCCAGTACTTC
v_call: TRBV4-2
j_call: TRBJ2-5
clone_size: many
d_call: TRBD2

cdr3_aa: CASSSRGDRQFF
cdr3_nt: TGTGCCAGCAGCTCCCGTGGAGACCGCCAGTTCTTC
v_call: TRBV7-3
j_call: TRBJ2-1
clone_size: few
d_call: .

cdr3_aa: CASPYHGQAIHEQFF
cdr3_nt: TGTGCCAGCCCATACCACGGACAGGCCATCCATGAGCAGTTCTTC
v_call: TRBV7-9
j_call: TRBJ2-1
clone_size: .
d_call: TRBD1

cdr3_aa: CASSLARAEPSTDTQYF
cdr3_nt: TGCGCCAGCAGCCTCGCCAGGGCTGAACCTAGCACAGATACGCAGTATTTT
v_call: TRBV4-1
j_call: TRBJ2-3
clone_size: few
d_call: .

cdr3_aa: CASSLGLQGPVVTEAFF
cdr3_nt: TGCGCCAGCAGCTTGGGGCTACAGGGGCCGGTCGTGACTGAAGCTTTCTTT
v_call: TRBV5-1
j_call: TRBJ1-1
clone_size: .
d_call: TRBD1

cdr3_aa: CASSSRRRDKLLHF
cdr3_nt: TGTGCCAGCAGTTCCAGGCGCAGGGACAAACTCCTCCACTTT
v_call: TRBV12-3/TRBV12-4
j_call: TRBJ1-6
clone_size: few
d_call: .

cdr3_aa: CASSQESSLNSPLHF
cdr3_nt: TGTGCCAGCAGCCAAGAATCCAGCCTAAATTCACCCCTCCACTTT
v_call: TRBV4-2
j_call: TRBJ1-6
clone_size: few
d_call: .

cdr3_aa: CASNAGSVNTEAFF
cdr3_nt: TGTGCCAGCAACGCTGGGTCTGTGAACACTGAAGCTTTCTTT
v_call: TRBV28
j_call: TRBJ1-1
clone_size: .
d_call: .

cdr3_aa: CASSIGASGYNEQFF
cdr3_nt: TGTGCCAGCAGTATCGGGGCTAGCGGCTACAATGAGCAGTTCTTC
v_call: TRBV7-7
j_call: TRBJ2-1
clone_size: few
d_call: TRBD2

cdr3_aa: CASSLIQRGDDTQYF
cdr3_nt: TGTGCCAGCAGCTTAATCCAGCGGGGCGACGATACGCAGTATTTT
v_call: TRBV7-9
j_call: TRBJ2-3
clone_size: few
d_call: TRBD2

cdr3_aa: CASSIFGTSGGSSGELFF
cdr3_nt: TGTGCCAGCAGCATTTTCGGGACTAGCGGGGGGAGTAGCGGGGAGCTGTTTTTT
v_call: TRBV7-8
j_call: TRBJ2-2
clone_size: few
d_call: TRBD2

cdr3_aa: CASSFGPSTDTQYF
cdr3_nt: TGCGCCAGCAGCTTTGGGCCCAGCACAGATACGCAGTATTTT
v_call: TRBV5-1
j_call: TRBJ2-3
clone_size: .
d_call: .

cdr3_aa: CASSPDSFQPQHF
cdr3_nt: TGTGCCAGCAGCCCGGACAGTTTTCAGCCCCAGCATTTT
v_call: TRBV7-2
j_call: TRBJ1-5
clone_size: .
d_call: .

cdr3_aa: CASSDLGAATGELFF
cdr3_nt: TGTGCCAGCAGCGACCTCGGGGCGGCCACCGGGGAGCTGTTTTTT
v_call: TRBV7-3
j_call: TRBJ2-2
clone_size: few
d_call: .

cdr3_aa: CASSLVMGAGDFF
cdr3_nt: TGTGCCAGCAGCTTGGTTATGGGGGCAGGAGATTTCTTT
v_call: TRBV5-5
j_call: TRBJ1-1
clone_size: .
d_call: .

cdr3_aa: CASRTGARRAQHF
cdr3_nt: TGTGCCAGCAGAACCGGGGCCCGAAGGGCCCAGCATTTT
v_call: TRBV6-1
j_call: TRBJ1-5
clone_size: once
d_call: .

cdr3_aa: CAIPRATSSGANVLTF
cdr3_nt: TGTGCCATCCCCCGGGCCACATCCTCTGGGGCCAACGTCCTGACTTTC
v_call: TRBV10-3
j_call: TRBJ2-6
clone_size: few
d_call: .

cdr3_aa: CATSDYMRQGGEDTQYF
cdr3_nt: TGTGCCACCAGTGATTATATGAGACAGGGGGGGGAAGATACGCAGTATTTT
v_call: TRBV24-1
j_call: TRBJ2-3
clone_size: .
d_call: TRBD1

cdr3_aa: CASSWEFGGVYNEQFF
cdr3_nt: TGTGCCAGCAGCTGGGAGTTCGGGGGGGTCTACAATGAGCAGTTCTTC
v_call: TRBV5-6
j_call: TRBJ2-1
clone_size: few
d_call: TRBD2

cdr3_aa: CASSPLGLGASTDTQYF
cdr3_nt: TGTGCCAGCAGCCCTCTGGGACTAGGGGCTAGCACAGATACGCAGTATTTT
v_call: TRBV7-9
j_call: TRBJ2-3
clone_size: .
d_call: TRBD2

cdr3_aa: CASSLGGGEGETQYF
cdr3_nt: TGTGCCAGCAGCTTAGGGGGCGGGGAGGGGGAGACCCAGTACTTC
v_call: TRBV7-8
j_call: TRBJ2-5
clone_size: .
d_call: TRBD2

cdr3_aa: CASSNRAGQGGNYGYTF
cdr3_nt: TGCGCCAGCAGCAACCGGGCGGGGCAGGGGGGTAACTATGGCTACACCTTC
v_call: TRBV4-1
j_call: TRBJ1-2
clone_size: .
d_call: TRBD1

cdr3_aa: CASSPFWETQYF
cdr3_nt: TGTGCCAGCAGCCCTTTTTGGGAGACCCAGTACTTC
v_call: TRBV7-2
j_call: TRBJ2-5
clone_size: .
d_call: .

cdr3_aa: CSASWRTGYEQYF
cdr3_nt: TGCAGTGCTTCCTGGCGGACAGGGTACGAGCAGTACTTC
v_call: TRBV20-1
j_call: TRBJ2-7
clone_size: .
d_call: TRBD1

cdr3_aa: CASSSIGLSSHDTQYF
cdr3_nt: TGCGCCAGCAGCTCGATCGGACTTTCGTCCCACGATACGCAGTATTTT
v_call: TRBV5-1
j_call: TRBJ2-3
clone_size: few
d_call: .

cdr3_aa: CSVERYESSGNTIYF
cdr3_nt: TGCAGCGTTGAGCGATATGAGAGCTCTGGAAACACCATATATTTT
v_call: TRBV29-1
j_call: TRBJ1-3
clone_size: .
d_call: .

cdr3_aa: CASSLDTTYGYTF
cdr3_nt: TGTGCCAGCAGCTTAGACACCACCTATGGCTACACCTTC
v_call: TRBV7-9
j_call: TRBJ1-2
clone_size: .
d_call: .

cdr3_aa: CASSLVPLAVETQYF
cdr3_nt: TGTGCCAGCAGCTTGGTTCCTCTAGCGGTTGAGACCCAGTACTTC
v_call: TRBV5-4
j_call: TRBJ2-5
clone_size: few
d_call: TRBD2

cdr3_aa: CSAPLVQVYEQFF
cdr3_nt: TGCAGTGCCCCACTAGTGCAGGTGTATGAGCAGTTCTTC
v_call: TRBV20-1
j_call: TRBJ2-1
clone_size: .
d_call: .